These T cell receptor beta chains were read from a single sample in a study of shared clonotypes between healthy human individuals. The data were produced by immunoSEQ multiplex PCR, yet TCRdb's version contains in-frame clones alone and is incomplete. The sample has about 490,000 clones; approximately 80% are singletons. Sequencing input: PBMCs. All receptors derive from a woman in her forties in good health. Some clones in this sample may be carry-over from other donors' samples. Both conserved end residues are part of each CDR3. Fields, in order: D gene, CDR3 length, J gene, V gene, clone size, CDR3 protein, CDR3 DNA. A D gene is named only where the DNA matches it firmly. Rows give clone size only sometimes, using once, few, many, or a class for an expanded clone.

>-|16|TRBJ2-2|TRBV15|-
CATSKDSASNTGELFF
TGTGCCACCAGCAAAGACAGTGCATCGAACACCGGGGAGCTGTTTTTT
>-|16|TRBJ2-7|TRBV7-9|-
CASSSAAAAITYEQYF
TGTGCCAGCAGCTCCGCCGCAGCGGCAATCACCTACGAGCAGTACTTC
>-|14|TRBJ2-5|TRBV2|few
CASRRDFGMETQYF
TGTGCCAGCAGAAGGGACTTCGGGATGGAGACCCAGTACTTC
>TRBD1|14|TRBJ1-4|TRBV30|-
CAWRRGHGEEKLFF
TGTGCCTGGCGCAGGGGGCATGGCGAGGAAAAACTGTTTTTT
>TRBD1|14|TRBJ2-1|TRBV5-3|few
CARPRDRGFHEQFF
TGTGCCAGGCCCCGGGACAGGGGTTTCCATGAGCAGTTCTTC
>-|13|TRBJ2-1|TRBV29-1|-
CSVAQNTYNEQFF
TGCAGCGTTGCACAGAATACCTACAATGAGCAGTTCTTC
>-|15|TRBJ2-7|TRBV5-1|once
CASSSGGAGIYEQYF
TGCGCCAGCAGCTCTGGGGGCGCGGGGATCTACGAGCAGTACTTC
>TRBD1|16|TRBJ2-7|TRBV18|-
CASSPRTGTGSYEQYF
TGTGCCAGCTCGCCTCGTACCGGGACAGGATCCTACGAGCAGTACTTC
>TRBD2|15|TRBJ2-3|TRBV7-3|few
CASSTAGLETDTQYF
TGTGCCAGCAGTACCGCGGGACTAGAAACAGATACGCAGTATTTT
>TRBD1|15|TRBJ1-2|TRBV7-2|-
CASSLEEGAWVGYTF
TGTGCCAGCAGCTTAGAAGAGGGGGCTTGGGTTGGCTACACCTTC
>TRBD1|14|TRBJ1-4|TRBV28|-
CASSLVTGDRKLFF
TGTGCCAGCAGTTTAGTTACAGGGGACAGAAAACTGTTTTTT
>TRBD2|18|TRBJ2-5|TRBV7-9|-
CASSLGPGTSGRQETQYF
TGTGCCAGCAGCTTAGGGCCCGGGACTAGCGGGAGGCAGGAGACCCAGTACTTC
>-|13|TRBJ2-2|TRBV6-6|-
CASSPEGAGELFF
TGTGCCAGCAGTCCGGAGGGGGCCGGGGAGCTGTTTTTT
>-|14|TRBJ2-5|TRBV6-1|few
CASSKSGLGETQYF
TGTGCCAGCAGTAAATCAGGGTTAGGAGAGACCCAGTACTTC
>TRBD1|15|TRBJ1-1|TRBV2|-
CASILLLDRGTEAFF
TGTGCCAGCATCCTCCTACTGGACAGGGGCACTGAAGCTTTCTTT
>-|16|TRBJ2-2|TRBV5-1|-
CASSPTPASNTGELFF
TGCGCCAGCAGCCCTACTCCGGCTAGCAATACCGGGGAGCTGTTTTTT
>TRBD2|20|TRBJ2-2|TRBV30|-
CAWNPRGSGRNPAHTGELFF
TGTGCCTGGAATCCCCGAGGGAGCGGGAGGAACCCCGCCCACACCGGGGAGCTGTTTTTT
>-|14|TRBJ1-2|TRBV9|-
CASSVAGRSYGYTF
TGTGCCAGCAGCGTAGCCGGACGGAGTTATGGCTACACCTTC
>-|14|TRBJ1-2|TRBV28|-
CASRAGELLYGYTF
TGTGCCAGCAGGGCCGGTGAGCTGCTCTATGGCTACACCTTC
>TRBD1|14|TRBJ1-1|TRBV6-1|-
CASSDGQGSSEAFF
TGTGCCAGCAGTGATGGACAGGGGAGTTCTGAAGCTTTCTTT
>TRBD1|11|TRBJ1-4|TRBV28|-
CASSPRGKLFF
TGTGCCAGCAGCCCCAGGGGGAAACTGTTTTTT
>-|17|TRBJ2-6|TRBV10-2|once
CASSEDRFRSGANVLTF
TGCGCCAGCAGTGAGGACAGGTTCCGCTCTGGGGCCAACGTCCTGACTTTC
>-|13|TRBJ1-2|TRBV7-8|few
CASSLAGSYGYTF
TGTGCCAGCAGCTTAGCGGGGTCCTATGGCTACACCTTC
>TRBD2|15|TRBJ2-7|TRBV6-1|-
CASSDLAVSSYEQYF
TGTGCCAGCAGTGACCTAGCGGTTAGCTCCTACGAGCAGTACTTC
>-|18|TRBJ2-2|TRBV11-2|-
CASSLGPLGAGNTGELFF
TGTGCCAGCAGCTTAGGACCCCTTGGAGCGGGGAACACCGGGGAGCTGTTTTTT
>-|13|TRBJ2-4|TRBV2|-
CASSPSRIHIQYF
TGTGCCAGCAGTCCCAGCAGGATCCACATTCAGTACTTC
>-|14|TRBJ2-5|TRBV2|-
CASAQAVYQETQYF
TGTGCCAGTGCGCAAGCGGTGTACCAAGAGACCCAGTACTTC
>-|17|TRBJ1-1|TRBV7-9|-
CASSLVLVYAGNTEAFF
TGTGCCAGCAGCTTAGTATTAGTCTACGCTGGGAACACTGAAGCTTTCTTT
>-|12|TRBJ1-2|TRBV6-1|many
CASSELGYGYTF
TGTGCCAGCAGTGAACTAGGGTATGGCTACACCTTC
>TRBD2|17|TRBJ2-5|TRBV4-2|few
CASSPDGTRASRGTQYF
TGTGCCAGCAGCCCGGATGGGACTAGGGCCTCGAGGGGGACCCAGTACTTC
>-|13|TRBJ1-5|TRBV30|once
CAWSGTVLRGQHF
TGTGCCTGGAGTGGGACGGTCCTTCGCGGCCAGCATTTT
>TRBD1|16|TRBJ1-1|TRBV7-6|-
CASSGDWTGGHTEAFF
TGTGCCAGCAGCGGAGACTGGACAGGCGGCCACACTGAAGCTTTCTTT
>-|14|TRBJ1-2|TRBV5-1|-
CASSTDPRRYGYTF
TGCGCCAGCAGCACCGATCCCCGTAGGTATGGCTACACCTTC
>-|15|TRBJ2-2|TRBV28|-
CASSLGPAGPGELFF
TGTGCCAGCAGTTTAGGGCCGGCAGGCCCCGGGGAGCTGTTTTTT
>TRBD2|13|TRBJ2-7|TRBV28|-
CASTASGSYEQYF
TGTGCCAGCACTGCTAGCGGATCCTACGAGCAGTACTTC
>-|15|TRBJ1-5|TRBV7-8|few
CASTPFGRNNQPQHF
TGTGCCAGCACCCCGTTCGGACGGAACAATCAGCCCCAGCATTTT
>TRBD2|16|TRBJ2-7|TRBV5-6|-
CASSLVEASGTYEQYF
TGTGCCAGCAGCTTGGTTGAGGCTAGCGGGACGTACGAGCAGTACTTC
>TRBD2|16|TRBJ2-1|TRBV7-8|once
CASSSAGGLEPDEQFF
TGTGCCAGCAGCTCCGCGGGGGGGCTGGAACCCGATGAGCAGTTCTTC
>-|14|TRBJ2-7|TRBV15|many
CATSRGRALDEQYF
TGTGCCACCAGCAGAGGCAGGGCCCTGGACGAGCAGTACTTC
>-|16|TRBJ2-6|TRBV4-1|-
CASSQPSGYGANVLTF
TGCGCCAGCAGCCAACCCTCGGGGTATGGGGCCAACGTCCTGACTTTC
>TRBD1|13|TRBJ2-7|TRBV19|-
CASRGQGIYEQYF
TGTGCCAGCCGAGGACAGGGCATCTACGAGCAGTACTTC
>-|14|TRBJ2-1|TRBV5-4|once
CASSADRSSNEQFF
TGTGCCAGCAGCGCCGACAGATCATCCAATGAGCAGTTCTTC
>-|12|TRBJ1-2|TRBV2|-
CASRRQSYGYTF
TGTGCCAGCAGACGACAGTCTTATGGCTACACCTTC
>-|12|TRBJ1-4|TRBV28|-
CASSLKREKLFF
TGTGCCAGCAGTTTAAAGCGTGAAAAACTGTTTTTT
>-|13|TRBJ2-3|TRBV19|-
CASRMTARNTQYF
TGTGCCAGTAGAATGACGGCGCGTAATACGCAGTATTTT
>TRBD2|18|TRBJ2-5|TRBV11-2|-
CASSLKGSGRLGGETQYF
TGTGCCAGCAGCTTAAAGGGAAGCGGGAGGCTGGGCGGAGAGACCCAGTACTTC
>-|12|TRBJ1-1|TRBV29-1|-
CAVGGWNTEAFF
TGCGCGGTAGGGGGTTGGAACACTGAAGCTTTCTTT
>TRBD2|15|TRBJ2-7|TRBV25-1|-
CASSDPSGNSYEQYF
TGTGCCAGCAGTGACCCTAGCGGGAACTCCTACGAGCAGTACTTC
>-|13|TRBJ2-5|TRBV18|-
CASSPRLEETQYF
TGTGCCAGCTCACCCCGACTTGAGGAGACCCAGTACTTC
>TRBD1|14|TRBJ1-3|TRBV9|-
CASSALPRGDTIYF
TGTGCCAGCAGCGCATTACCCAGGGGGGACACCATATATTTT
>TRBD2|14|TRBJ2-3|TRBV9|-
CASGRESSTDTQYF
TGTGCCAGCGGGCGGGAGTCTAGCACAGATACGCAGTATTTT